Listed here is a single T cell receptor beta chain. V trimming: 4 bases; J trimming: 5 bases; junction bases outside the gene matches: 7. The CDR3 runs 15 residues. CDR1 is SGHTS and CDR2 is YDEGEE in the germline V gene. The source of the sample is a study of blood T cell repertoires in COVID-19. All enrollees were about 18 to 100 years old and from roughly 26 US areas. Membership in each cohort depended on participant-reported clinical history. Here immunoSEQ multiplex PCR was the method, and the copy in TCRdb shows in-frame clones only, minus some. The sample holds roughly 220,000 clones, more than 80% seen once.

The clonotype was recovered from a woman aged 18-30 years in a cohort exposed to, infected with or recovered from COVID-19 (not recorded which). The J gene is TRBJ2-3, the V gene TRBV5-8; 10 bases fit TRBD2. What was sequenced was PBMCs or T cells enriched from blood (not recorded which). Here the CDR3 DNA reads TGTGCCAGCAGCCTGCCCGTAGCGGGGGGAGATACGCAGTATTTT. It specifies CASSLPVAGGDTQYF.